This TCR beta chain was recovered during a study of cytomegalovirus exposure and HLA in healthy donors. The germline V gene encodes CDR1 SGHTA and CDR2 FQGNSA. V was trimmed by 7 bases and J by 1 base, leaving 10 bases between them. The CDR3 extends over 13 amino acids. This clone appeared once. The primer mix had 60 Vbeta and 13 Jbeta primers. Assay used: immunoSEQ multiplex PCR; TCRdb lists only in-frame clones, some missing. The data show tens of thousands of clones, about 81% seen once. The sample consisted of PBMCs. The TCR originated in a woman aged 50 to 60 in good health and CMV-seronegative. The genes are TRBV7-2 and TRBJ1-1; no definite D call. The CDR3 DNA sequence: TGTGCCAGCAAGAAGGAGGGGAACACTGAAGCTTTCTTT. Its protein is CASKKEGNTEAFF.